The 2 T cell receptor beta chains below come from one sample, sequenced in a study of technical replicates of blood from a handful of donors. This table comes from immunoSEQ multiplex PCR, and its TCRdb copy is limited to in-frame clones, with some not included. The data contain 100,000 or so clones, about 96% of them singletons. Sequencing input: T cells isolated from PBMCs. The receptors were sampled from a human donor in good health.

In this sample, this clone turned up once. The rearrangement uses TRBV11-1 and TRBJ2-2; TRBD1 aligns across 7 bases. From germline, CDR1 is SGHAT and CDR2 FQDESV (reference sequence). The CDR3 runs 14 residues. The V segment lost 6 bases and the J segment 3 bases; nucleotides outside the gene matches: 4. The CDR3 nucleotides read TGTGCCAGCAGAGGGGGCGGGTACACCGGGGAGCTGTTTTTT. As protein: CASRGGGYTGELFF.

V and J are TRBV6-5 and TRBJ1-4; tentatively, D is TRBD1 (6 bases). Trimming left V 6 bases short and J 6 bases short, with 14 bases between. The germline CDR1 and CDR2 sequences are MNHEY and SVGAGI. The CDR3 contains 14 residues. CDR3 bases: TGTGCCAGCAGCAAACAGGGACGGGATGAAAAACTGTTTTTT. Translating it yields CASSKQGRDEKLFF.